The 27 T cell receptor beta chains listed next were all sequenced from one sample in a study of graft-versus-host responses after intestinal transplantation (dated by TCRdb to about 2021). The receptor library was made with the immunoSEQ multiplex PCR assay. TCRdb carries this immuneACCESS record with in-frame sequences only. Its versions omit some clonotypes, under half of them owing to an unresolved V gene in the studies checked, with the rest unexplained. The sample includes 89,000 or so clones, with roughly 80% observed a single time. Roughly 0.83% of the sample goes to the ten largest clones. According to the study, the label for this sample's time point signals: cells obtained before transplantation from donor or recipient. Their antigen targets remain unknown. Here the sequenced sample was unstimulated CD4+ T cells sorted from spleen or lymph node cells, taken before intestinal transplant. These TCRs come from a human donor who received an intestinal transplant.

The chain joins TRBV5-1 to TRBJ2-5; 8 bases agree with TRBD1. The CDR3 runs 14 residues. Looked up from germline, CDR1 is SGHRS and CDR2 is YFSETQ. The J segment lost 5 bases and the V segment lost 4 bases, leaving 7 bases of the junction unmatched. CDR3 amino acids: CASSPRGPRETQYF. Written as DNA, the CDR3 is TGCGCCAGCAGCCCCAGGGGGCCTCGGGAGACCCAGTACTTC.

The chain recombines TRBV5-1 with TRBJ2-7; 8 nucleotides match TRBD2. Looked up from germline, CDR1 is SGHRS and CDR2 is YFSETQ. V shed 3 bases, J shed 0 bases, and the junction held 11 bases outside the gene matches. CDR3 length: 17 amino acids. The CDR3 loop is CASSSQAGVLLSYEQYF. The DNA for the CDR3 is TGCGCCAGCAGCTCACAAGCGGGAGTTCTCCTCTCCTACGAGCAGTACTTC.

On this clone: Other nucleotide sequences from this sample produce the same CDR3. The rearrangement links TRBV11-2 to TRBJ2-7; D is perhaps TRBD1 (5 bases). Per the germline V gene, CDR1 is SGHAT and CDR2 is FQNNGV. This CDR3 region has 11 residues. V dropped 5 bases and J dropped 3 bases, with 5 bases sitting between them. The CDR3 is CASSRGYEQYF. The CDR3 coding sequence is TGTGCCAGCAGCAGGGGCTACGAGCAGTACTTC.

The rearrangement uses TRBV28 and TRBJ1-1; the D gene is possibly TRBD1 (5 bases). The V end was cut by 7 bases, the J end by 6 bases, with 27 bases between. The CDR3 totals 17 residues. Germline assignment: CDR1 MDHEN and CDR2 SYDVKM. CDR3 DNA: TGTGCCAGCAACTCCTTCGGGAGGGACTCGGTTGGGTCTGAAGCTTTCTTT. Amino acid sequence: CASNSFGRDSVGSEAFF.

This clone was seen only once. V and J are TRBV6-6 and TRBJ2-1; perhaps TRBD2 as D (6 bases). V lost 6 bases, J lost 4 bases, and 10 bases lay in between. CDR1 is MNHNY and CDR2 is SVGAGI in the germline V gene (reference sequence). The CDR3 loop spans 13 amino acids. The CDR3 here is CASRGDSYNEQFF. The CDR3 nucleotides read TGTGCCAGCAGAGGGGACTCTTACAATGAGCAGTTCTTC.

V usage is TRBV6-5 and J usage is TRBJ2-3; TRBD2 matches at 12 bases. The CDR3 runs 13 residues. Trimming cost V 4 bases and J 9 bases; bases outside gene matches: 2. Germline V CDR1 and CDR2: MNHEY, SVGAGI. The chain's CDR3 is CASSLLAGGTQYF. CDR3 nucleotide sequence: TGTGCCAGCAGTTTACTAGCGGGGGGCACGCAGTATTTT.

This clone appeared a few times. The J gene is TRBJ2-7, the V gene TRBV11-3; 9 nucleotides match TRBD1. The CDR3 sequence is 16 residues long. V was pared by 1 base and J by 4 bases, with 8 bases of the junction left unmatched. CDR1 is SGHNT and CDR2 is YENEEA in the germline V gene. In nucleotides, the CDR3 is TGTGCCAGCAGCTTAGGGGGTAGGGACAGGGTTTACGAGCAGTACTTC. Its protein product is CASSLGGRDRVYEQYF.

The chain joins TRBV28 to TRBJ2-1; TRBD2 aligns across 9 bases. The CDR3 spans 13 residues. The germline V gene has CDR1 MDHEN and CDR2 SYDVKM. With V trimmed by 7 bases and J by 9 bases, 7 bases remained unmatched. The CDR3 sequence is CASNPAGGGEQFF. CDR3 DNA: TGTGCCAGCAACCCCGCGGGAGGGGGTGAGCAGTTCTTC.

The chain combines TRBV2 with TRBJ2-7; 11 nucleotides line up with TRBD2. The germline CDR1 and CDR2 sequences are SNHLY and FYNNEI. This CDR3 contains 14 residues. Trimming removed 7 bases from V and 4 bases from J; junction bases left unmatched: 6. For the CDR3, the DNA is TGTGCCAGCAATAACCTAGCGGGAGGTTACGAGCAGTACTTC. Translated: CASNNLAGGYEQYF.

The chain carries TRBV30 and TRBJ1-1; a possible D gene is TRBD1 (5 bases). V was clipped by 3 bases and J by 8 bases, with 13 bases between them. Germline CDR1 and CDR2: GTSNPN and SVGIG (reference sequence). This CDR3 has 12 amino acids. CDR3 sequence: CAWREGMGEAFF. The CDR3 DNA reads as TGTGCCTGGAGGGAGGGGATGGGGGAAGCTTTCTTT.

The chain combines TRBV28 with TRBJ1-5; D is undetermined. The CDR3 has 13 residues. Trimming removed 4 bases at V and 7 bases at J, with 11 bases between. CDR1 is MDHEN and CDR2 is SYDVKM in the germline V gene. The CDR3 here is CASSSAGEQPQHF. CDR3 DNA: TGTGCCAGCAGTTCGGCAGGTGAGCAGCCCCAGCATTTT.

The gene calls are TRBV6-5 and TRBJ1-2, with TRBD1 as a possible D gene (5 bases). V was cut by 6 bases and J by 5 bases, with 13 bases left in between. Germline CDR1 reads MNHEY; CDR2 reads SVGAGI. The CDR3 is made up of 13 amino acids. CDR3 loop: CASSKDSSYGYTF. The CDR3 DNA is TGTGCCAGCAGCAAAGACAGTTCTTATGGCTACACCTTC.

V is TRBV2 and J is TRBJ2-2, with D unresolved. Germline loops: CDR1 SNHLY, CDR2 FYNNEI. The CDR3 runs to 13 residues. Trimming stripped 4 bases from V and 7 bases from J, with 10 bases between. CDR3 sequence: CASSVGFGGELFF. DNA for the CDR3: TGTGCCAGCAGTGTCGGGTTCGGCGGGGAGCTGTTTTTT.

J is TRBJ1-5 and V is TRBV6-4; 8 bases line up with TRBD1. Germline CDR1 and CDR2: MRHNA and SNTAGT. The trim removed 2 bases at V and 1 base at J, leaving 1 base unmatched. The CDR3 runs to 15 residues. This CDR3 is CASSDRDRSNQPQHF. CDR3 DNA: TGTGCCAGCAGTGACAGGGACAGGAGCAATCAGCCCCAGCATTTT.

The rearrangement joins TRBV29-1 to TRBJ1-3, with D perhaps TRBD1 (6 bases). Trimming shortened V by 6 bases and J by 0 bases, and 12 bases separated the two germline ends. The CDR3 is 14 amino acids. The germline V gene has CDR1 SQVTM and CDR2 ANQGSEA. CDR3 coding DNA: TGCAGCGTCTCGGACAGATCCTCTGGAAACACCATATATTTT. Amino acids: CSVSDRSSGNTIYF. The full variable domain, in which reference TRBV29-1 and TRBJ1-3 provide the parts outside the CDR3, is SAVISQKPSRDICQRGTSLTIQCQVDSQVTMMFWYRQQPGQSLTLIATANQGSEATYESGFVIDKFPISRPNLTFSTLTVSNMSPEDSSIYLCSVSDRSSGNTIYFGEGSWLTVV.

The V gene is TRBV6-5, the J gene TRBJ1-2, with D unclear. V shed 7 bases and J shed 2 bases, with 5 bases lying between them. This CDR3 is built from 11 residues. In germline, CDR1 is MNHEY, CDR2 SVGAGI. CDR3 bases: TGTGCCAGCACTTTGAACTATGGCTACACCTTC. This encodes CASTLNYGYTF.

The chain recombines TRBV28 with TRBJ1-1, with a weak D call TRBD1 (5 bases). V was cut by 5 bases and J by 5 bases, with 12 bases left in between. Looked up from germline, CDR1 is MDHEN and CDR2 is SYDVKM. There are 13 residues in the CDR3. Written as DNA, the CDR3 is TGTGCCAGCAGTACTCCTGGGGGGACTGAAGCTTTCTTT. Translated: CASSTPGGTEAFF.

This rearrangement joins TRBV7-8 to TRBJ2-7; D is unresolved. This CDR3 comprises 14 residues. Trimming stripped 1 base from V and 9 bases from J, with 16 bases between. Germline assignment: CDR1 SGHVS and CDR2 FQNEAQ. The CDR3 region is CASSLGPSVAAQYF. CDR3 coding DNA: TGTGCCAGCAGCTTAGGGCCTTCTGTCGCGGCGCAGTACTTC.

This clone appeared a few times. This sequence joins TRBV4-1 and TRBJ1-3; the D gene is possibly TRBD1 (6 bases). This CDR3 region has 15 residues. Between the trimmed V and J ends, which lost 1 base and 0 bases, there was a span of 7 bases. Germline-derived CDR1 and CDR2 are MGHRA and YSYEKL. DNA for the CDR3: TGCGCCAGCAGCCAAGGGGGGCACTCTGGAAACACCATATATTTT. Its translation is CASSQGGHSGNTIYF.

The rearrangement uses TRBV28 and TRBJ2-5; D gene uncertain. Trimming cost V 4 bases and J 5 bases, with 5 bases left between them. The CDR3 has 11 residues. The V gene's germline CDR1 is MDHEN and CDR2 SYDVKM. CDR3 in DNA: TGTGCCAGCAGTTCGCGGGAGACCCAGTACTTC. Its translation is CASSSRETQYF.

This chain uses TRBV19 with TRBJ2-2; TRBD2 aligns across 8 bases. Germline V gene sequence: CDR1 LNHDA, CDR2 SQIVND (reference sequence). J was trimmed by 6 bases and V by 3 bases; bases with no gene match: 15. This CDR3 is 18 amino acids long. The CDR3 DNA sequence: TGTGCCAGTAGTATTCCCCGTGAGAAGCGGGAGAAAGCCGGGGAGCTGTTTTTT. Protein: CASSIPREKREKAGELFF.

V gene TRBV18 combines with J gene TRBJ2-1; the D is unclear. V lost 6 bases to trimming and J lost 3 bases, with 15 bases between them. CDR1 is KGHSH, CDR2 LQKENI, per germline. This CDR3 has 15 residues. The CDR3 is CASSTTVGFYNEQFF. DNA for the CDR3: TGTGCCAGCTCCACCACGGTCGGGTTCTACAATGAGCAGTTCTTC.

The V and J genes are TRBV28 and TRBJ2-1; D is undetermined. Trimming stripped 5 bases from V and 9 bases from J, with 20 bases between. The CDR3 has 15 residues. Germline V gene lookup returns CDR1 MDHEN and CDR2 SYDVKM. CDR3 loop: CASSEPDLLEIEQFF. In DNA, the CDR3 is TGTGCCAGCAGTGAGCCCGACTTATTAGAAATTGAGCAGTTCTTC.

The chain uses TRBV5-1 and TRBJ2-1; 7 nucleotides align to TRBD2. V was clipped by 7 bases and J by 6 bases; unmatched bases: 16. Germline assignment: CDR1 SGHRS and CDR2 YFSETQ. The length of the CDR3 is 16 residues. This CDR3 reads CASHHGGRGSSNEQFF. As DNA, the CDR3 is TGCGCCAGCCACCACGGGGGTCGCGGGAGTTCCAATGAGCAGTTCTTC.

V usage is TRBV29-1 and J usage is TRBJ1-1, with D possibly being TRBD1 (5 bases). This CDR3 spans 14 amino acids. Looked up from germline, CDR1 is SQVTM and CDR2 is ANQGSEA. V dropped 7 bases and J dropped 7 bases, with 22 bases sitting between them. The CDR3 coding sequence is TGCAGCGCCGGGGGAGGGTATGGACTAGATGAAGCTTTCTTT. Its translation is CSAGGGYGLDEAFF.

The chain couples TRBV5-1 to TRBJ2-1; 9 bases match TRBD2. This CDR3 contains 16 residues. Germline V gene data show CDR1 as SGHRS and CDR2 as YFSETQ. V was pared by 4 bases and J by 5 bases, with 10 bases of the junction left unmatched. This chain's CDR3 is CASSPGGSGSDNEQFF. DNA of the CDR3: TGCGCCAGCAGCCCCGGGGGTAGCGGGAGTGACAATGAGCAGTTCTTC.

The CDR3: CASNPGAGGAWGGRRLEAFF. As DNA, the CDR3 is TGTGCCAGTAACCCCGGCGCAGGGGGCGCGTGGGGGGGAAGGCGGTTGGAAGCTTTCTTT. The V and J genes are TRBV19 and TRBJ1-1; 8 bases line up with TRBD1. The V gene end was trimmed by 7 bases and the J gene end by 8 bases; junction bases not matched to a gene: 30. The CDR3 runs 20 residues. CDR1 and CDR2 (germline): LNHDA, SQIVND (reference sequence).